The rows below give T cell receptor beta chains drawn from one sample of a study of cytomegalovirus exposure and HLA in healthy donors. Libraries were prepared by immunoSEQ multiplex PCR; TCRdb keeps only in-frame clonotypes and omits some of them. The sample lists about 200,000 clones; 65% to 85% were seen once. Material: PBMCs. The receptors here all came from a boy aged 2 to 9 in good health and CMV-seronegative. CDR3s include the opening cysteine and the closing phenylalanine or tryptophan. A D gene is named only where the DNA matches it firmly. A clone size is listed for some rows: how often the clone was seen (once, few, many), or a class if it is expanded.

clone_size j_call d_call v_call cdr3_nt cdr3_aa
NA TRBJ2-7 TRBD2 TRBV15 TGTGCCACCAGCAGAGATGCGGGGGACGAGCAGTACTTC CATSRDAGDEQYF
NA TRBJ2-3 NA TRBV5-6 TGTGCCAGCAGCTTGGGGCTCGGGGAGGATACGCAGTATTTT CASSLGLGEDTQYF
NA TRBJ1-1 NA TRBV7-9 TGTGCCAGCAGCTTACCAGGGGACCACACTGAAGCTTTCTTT CASSLPGDHTEAFF
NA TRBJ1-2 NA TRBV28 TGTGCCAGCAGTTTAGGGCAGGCAGGGGTCGGCTACACCTTC CASSLGQAGVGYTF
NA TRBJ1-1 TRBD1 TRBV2 TGTGCCAGCAGAAGGACAGGGGCCATGAACACTGAAGCTTTCTTT CASRRTGAMNTEAFF
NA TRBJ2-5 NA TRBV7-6 TGTGCCAGCAGCTTACACCGAGAAGAGACCCAGTACTTC CASSLHREETQYF
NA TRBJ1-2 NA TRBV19 TGTGCCAGTAGTATGTCTCCGGGGAGGGGCGGATATGGCTACACCTTC CASSMSPGRGGYGYTF
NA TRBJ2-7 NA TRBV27 TGTGCCAGCAGTTGGGGACTGGGAGCCTACGAGCAGTACTTC CASSWGLGAYEQYF
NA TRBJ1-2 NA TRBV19 TGTGCCATTAGAGGGGGGGAAGGCTACACCTTC CAIRGGEGYTF
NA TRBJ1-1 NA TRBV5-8 TGTGCCAGCAGCGCGGGTGAAGCTTTCTTT CASSAGEAFF
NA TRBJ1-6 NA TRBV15 TGTGCCACCAGGAGGACTACCTATAATTCACCCCTCCACTTT CATRRTTYNSPLHF
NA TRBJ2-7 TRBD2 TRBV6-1 TGTGCCAGCAGTGATTTGCGGGAGGGCCACGAGCAGTACTTC CASSDLREGHEQYF
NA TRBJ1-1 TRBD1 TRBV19 TGTGCCAGTAGTAGCCGGGACAGGGCGAACACTGAAGCTTTCTTT CASSSRDRANTEAFF
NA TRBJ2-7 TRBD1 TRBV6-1 TGTGCCAGCAGTTCCGGGACAGGAGGGTCCTACGAGCAGTACTTC CASSSGTGGSYEQYF
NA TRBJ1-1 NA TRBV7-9 TGTGCCAGCAGCTTAGAGGCAGGGAGGACTGAAGCTTTCTTT CASSLEAGRTEAFF
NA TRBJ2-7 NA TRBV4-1 TGCGCCAGCAGCCAAGATCAGCAGGCCTACGAGCAGTACTTC CASSQDQQAYEQYF
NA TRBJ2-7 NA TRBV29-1 TGCAGCGTTGCCAGGGTGGACGAGCAGTACTTC CSVARVDEQYF
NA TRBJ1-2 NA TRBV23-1 TGCGCCAGCAGTCAATCGGCCGGGAAGGCGTATGGCTACACCTTC CASSQSAGKAYGYTF
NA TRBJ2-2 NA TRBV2 TGTGCCAGCAGACCACTCACCGGGGAGCTGTTTTTT CASRPLTGELFF
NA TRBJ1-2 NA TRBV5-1 TGCGCCAGCAGCACCGGGGGGATCTATGGCTACACCTTC CASSTGGIYGYTF
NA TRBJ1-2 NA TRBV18 TGTGCCAGCTCACCATTTACGCGGGATGGCTACACCTTC CASSPFTRDGYTF
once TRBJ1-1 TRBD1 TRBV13 TGTGCCAGCAGCCTCCGACAGGGGGGACTGAACACTGAAGCTTTCTTT CASSLRQGGLNTEAFF
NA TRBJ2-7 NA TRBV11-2 TGTGCCAGCAGCCGTCCGGTAACTAGCCCGGGGTACGAGCAGTACTTC CASSRPVTSPGYEQYF
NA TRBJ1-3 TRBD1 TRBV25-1 TGTGCCAGCAGTGAGTCGACAGGGGCTGGAAACACCATATATTTT CASSESTGAGNTIYF
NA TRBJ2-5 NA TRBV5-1 TGCGCCAGCAGCTTACAGGGTTCCGAGACCCAGTACTTC CASSLQGSETQYF
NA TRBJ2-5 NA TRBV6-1 TGTGCCAGCAGTGAGTTGCTTGCCCAGGAGACCCAGTACTTC CASSELLAQETQYF
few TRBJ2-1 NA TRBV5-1 TGCGCCAGCAGCTTGGGTCCCTTAACATTCAATGAGCAGTTCTTC CASSLGPLTFNEQFF
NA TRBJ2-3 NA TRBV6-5 TGTGCCAGCAGTTTTGACTCGTTAAATAAAGATACGCAGTATTTT CASSFDSLNKDTQYF
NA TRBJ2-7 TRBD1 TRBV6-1 TGTGCCAGCAGGCCGTTACAGGGGGCTACCTACGAGCAGTACTTC CASRPLQGATYEQYF
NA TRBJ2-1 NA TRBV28 TGTGCCAGCAGTTTGAGACTAAGTTACAATGAGCAGTTCTTC CASSLRLSYNEQFF
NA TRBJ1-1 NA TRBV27 TGTGCCAGCAGTTTATCGTCTCTCCGGTACACTGAAGCTTTCTTT CASSLSSLRYTEAFF
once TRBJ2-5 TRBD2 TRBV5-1 TGCGCCAGCAGCCCCGGGGGGGGAGGTGGTGTTCAAGAGACCCAGTACTTC CASSPGGGGGVQETQYF
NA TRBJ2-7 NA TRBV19 TGTGCCAGTAGTCCCGACAGATACGAGCAGTACTTC CASSPDRYEQYF
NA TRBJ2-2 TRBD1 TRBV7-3 TGTGCCAGCAGGTCCGGGACAGGGGGCGGGGAGCTGTTTTTT CASRSGTGGGELFF
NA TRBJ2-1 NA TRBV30 TGTGCCTGGGGGGAGACGGGATACAATGAGCAGTTCTTC CAWGETGYNEQFF
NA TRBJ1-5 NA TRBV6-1 TGTGCCAGCAGTCCGAGGGAGGATCAGCCCCAGCATTTT CASSPREDQPQHF
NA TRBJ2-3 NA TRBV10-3 TGTGCCATCAGTGACCTTCGAAGCCTAGCGCAGGTGGATACGCAGTATTTT CAISDLRSLAQVDTQYF
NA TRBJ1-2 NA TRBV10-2 TGCGCCAGCAGTGAGCTGCGGAGATATGGCTACACCTTC CASSELRRYGYTF
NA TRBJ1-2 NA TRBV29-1 TGCAGCGTTGCACCCAGGGTGGGGAACTATGGCTACACCTTC CSVAPRVGNYGYTF
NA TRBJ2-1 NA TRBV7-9 TGTGCCAGCAGCTTAGGCGGGGCCCCCCCGGGTGAGCAGTTCTTC CASSLGGAPPGEQFF
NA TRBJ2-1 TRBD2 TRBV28 TGTGCCAGCAGTTTGGGTGGCGGGGGGGCCAGGGGTGAGCAGTTCTTC CASSLGGGGARGEQFF
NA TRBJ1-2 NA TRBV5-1 TGCGCCAGCAGCTTATATAACGGGAATGGCTACACCTTC CASSLYNGNGYTF
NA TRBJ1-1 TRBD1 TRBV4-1 TGCGCCAGCAGCCGACTGGGACAGGTGATCAACACTGAAGCTTTCTTT CASSRLGQVINTEAFF
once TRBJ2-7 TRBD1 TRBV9 TGTGCCAGCAGCCCAGGACAGGGACCCTACGAGCAGTACTTC CASSPGQGPYEQYF
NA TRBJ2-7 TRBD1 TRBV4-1 TGCGCCAGCAGCCAAGGAATCCCGGGACAGGGTTACGAGCAGTACTTC CASSQGIPGQGYEQYF
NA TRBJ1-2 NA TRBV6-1 TGTGCCAGCAGCCCCGAGGAGTCCTATGGCTACACCTTC CASSPEESYGYTF
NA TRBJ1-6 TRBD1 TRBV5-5 TGTGCCAGCAGCTCTCCTCCCCCGGGACAGGGGGCTACCCTCCACTTT CASSSPPPGQGATLHF
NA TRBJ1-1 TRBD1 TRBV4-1 TGCGCCAGCAGCCAAGATCACAGGGGGAAGTCTTTCTTT CASSQDHRGKSFF
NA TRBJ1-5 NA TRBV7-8 TGTGCCAGCAGCCCGGCAGGGGAGCAGCCCCAGCATTTT CASSPAGEQPQHF
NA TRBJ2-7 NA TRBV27 TGTGCCAGCAGTTTAACACAGGCATTCTCCTACGAGCAGTACTTC CASSLTQAFSYEQYF
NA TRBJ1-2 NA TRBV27 TGTGCCAGCAGCCCCCCCGGGTGGTGTGGCTACACCTTC CASSPPGWCGYTF
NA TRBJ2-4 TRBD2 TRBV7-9 TGTGCCAGCAGCCTACTAGCGGGAGGGGCGGCCAAAAACATTCAGTACTTC CASSLLAGGAAKNIQYF
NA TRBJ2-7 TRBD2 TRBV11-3 TGTGCCAGCAGTAAAGGTGGAGCGGGAGACTACGAGCAGTACTTC CASSKGGAGDYEQYF
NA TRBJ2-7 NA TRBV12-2 TGTGCAAGTCGCTCCTCAATTGGATGGACAGGCATGGACGAGCAGTACTTC CASRSSIGWTGMDEQYF
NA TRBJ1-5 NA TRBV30 TGTGCCTGGAGTGATGGGGGCGGGCAGCCCCAGCATTTT CAWSDGGGQPQHF
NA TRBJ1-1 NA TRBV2 TGTGCCAGCAGATTAACAGGTGGAAACACTGAAGCTTTCTTT CASRLTGGNTEAFF
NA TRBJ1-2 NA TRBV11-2 TGTGCCAGCAGCCGAAGGGGGGGCTACACCTTC CASSRRGGYTF
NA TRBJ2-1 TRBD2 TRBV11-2 TGTGCCAGCAGCTCGGGATTCGATGCGGGAGGTGGCAATGAGCAGTTCTTC CASSSGFDAGGGNEQFF